This T cell receptor (beta chain) originates from a study of blood T cell repertoires in COVID-19. Germline values: CDR1 SGHNT, CDR2 YYREEE (reference sequence). The CDR3 contains 15 residues. Trimming at V came to 2 bases and at J to 5 bases, leaving 4 bases not matched to a gene. Measured with immunoSEQ multiplex PCR; TCRdb has only the in-frame clones, and not every one. The sample lists approximately 250,000 clones; roughly 82% were seen once. Material for sequencing was peripheral blood. The receptor comes from a woman aged 80 or older with COVID-19, enrolled during active disease. J is TRBJ2-3 and V is TRBV5-4; 11 bases line up with TRBD2. CDR3 region: CASSFSGGAIDTQYF. The CDR3 region has the DNA TGTGCCAGCAGCTTTAGCGGGGGGGCCATAGATACGCAGTATTTT.